These 11 T cell receptor beta chains were sequenced from one sample in a study of blood T cell repertoires in COVID-19. The table came from immunoSEQ multiplex PCR; TCRdb's copy has only in-frame clones and leaves some out. Of 45,000 to 55,000 clones listed, over 75% were seen once; the top ten hold around 10%. The sequencing input was peripheral blood. Receptors were obtained from an elderly man with COVID-19, enrolled during active disease.

CDR3 DNA sequence: TGTGCCAGCAGTTTAATCGTGGCGGGTGACGCCGCCGTCGGGCTAGTTAGAATTCAGTACTTC. Translated: CASSLIVAGDAAVGLVRIQYF. The gene calls are TRBV28 and TRBJ2-4, with D perhaps TRBD2 (5 bases). Germline V gene sequence: CDR1 MDHEN, CDR2 SYDVKM. Trimming pared 2 bases from V and 10 bases from J, leaving 36 bases between. The CDR3 spans 21 residues.

There are a few counts of this clone. The chain employs TRBV19 and TRBJ2-1; 10 bases agree with TRBD2. Germline trimming cut 3 bases from V and 8 bases from J; bases unmatched to any gene: 13. This CDR3 spans 17 amino acids. Looked up from germline, CDR1 is LNHDA and CDR2 is SQIVND (reference sequence). CDR3 protein: CASSIIGGAGGQDEQFF. CDR3 in DNA: TGTGCCAGTAGTATTATCGGGGGAGCGGGAGGGCAGGATGAGCAGTTCTTC. Full variable domain (rest looked up from reference TRBV19 and TRBJ2-1): DGGITQSPKYLFRKEGQNVTLSCEQNLNHDAMYWYRQDPGQGLRLIYYSQIVNDFQKGDIAEGYSVSREKKESFPLTVTSAQKNPTAFYLCASSIIGGAGGQDEQFFGPGTRLTVL.

V gene TRBV6-6 combines with J gene TRBJ1-6; D gene ambiguous. CDR1 and CDR2 (germline): MNHNY, SVGAGI (reference sequence). The V end was cut by 8 bases, the J end by 0 bases, with 11 bases between. The CDR3 is made up of 15 amino acids. CDR3 sequence (DNA): TGTGCCAGCGCCACTATGAGCTCCTATAATTCACCCCTCCACTTT. This translates into CASATMSSYNSPLHF.

CDR3 DNA: TGTGCCACCAGCAGACCCCGGGAGGACGTCTATGGCTACACCTTC. It is translated as CATSRPREDVYGYTF. This chain links TRBV15 with TRBJ1-2; D is ambiguous. Germline CDR1 and CDR2: LNHNV and YYDKDF (reference sequence). V was cut by 2 bases and J by 4 bases, with 14 bases left in between. This CDR3 is built from 15 residues.

The chain has TRBV7-2 and TRBJ1-2; no definite D call. CDR1 and CDR2 (germline): SGHTA, FQGNSA. CDR3 size: 13 residues. V lost 2 bases and J 8 bases, leaving 12 bases between the germline ends. The CDR3 sequence: CASSLLGPAGYTF. In nucleotides, the CDR3 is TGTGCCAGCAGCTTACTTGGGCCCGCGGGCTACACCTTC.

This clone turned up a few times. The chain joins TRBV27 to TRBJ1-2; D is perhaps TRBD1 (5 bases). This CDR3 spans 15 amino acids. Germline lookup yields CDR1 MNHEY and CDR2 SMNVEV (reference sequence). Deletions cut 6 bases from V and 4 bases from J, with 18 bases between. CDR3 amino acids: CASRKGPREGYGYTF. CDR3 coding DNA: TGTGCCAGCAGGAAGGGGCCCCGGGAGGGCTATGGCTACACCTTC.

V is TRBV9 and J is TRBJ1-2; D remains ambiguous. Trimming shortened V by 0 bases and J by 8 bases, and 11 bases separated the two germline ends. This CDR3 comprises 13 residues. The germline CDR1 and CDR2 sequences are SGDLS and YYNGEE. The CDR3 region is CASSVDTVGGYTF. In DNA form, the CDR3 reads TGTGCCAGCAGCGTAGATACGGTCGGGGGCTACACCTTC. The complete variable domain, with remaining parts taken from reference TRBV9 and TRBJ1-2, reads DSGVTQTPKHLITATGQRVTLRCSPRSGDLSVYWYQQSLDQGLQFLIQYYNGEERAKGNILERFSAQQFPDLHSELNLSSLELGDSALYFCASSVDTVGGYTFGSGTRLTVV.

The V and J genes are TRBV6-1 and TRBJ2-7; possible D gene TRBD2, 6 bases. This CDR3 comprises 15 residues. With 1 base removed from V and 3 bases from J, the gap between germline ends came to 13 bases. Germline loops: CDR1 MNHNS, CDR2 SASEGT. CDR3 loop: CASSEVAETLYEQYV. The CDR3 DNA is TGTGCCAGCAGTGAAGTAGCGGAGACCCTCTACGAGCAGTACGTC.

The chain recombines TRBV5-1 with TRBJ1-4, with D possibly matching TRBD1 (5 bases). V dropped 0 bases and J dropped 4 bases, with 10 bases sitting between them. Germline V gene sequence: CDR1 SGHRS, CDR2 YFSETQ. This CDR3 contains 15 residues. The CDR3 region is CASSLGVGDNEKLFF. The CDR3 bases are TGCGCCAGCAGCTTGGGGGTAGGGGATAATGAAAAACTGTTTTTT.

The genes are TRBV7-2 and TRBJ1-1; 7 nucleotides match TRBD1. The CDR3 totals 14 residues. V lost 5 bases and J lost 1; bases outside the gene matches: 4. CDR1 SGHTA and CDR2 FQGNSA come from the germline V gene. The CDR3 sequence: CASSTYRGNTEAFF. The CDR3 region has the DNA TGTGCCAGCAGCACCTACAGGGGGAACACTGAAGCTTTCTTT.

This clone appeared a single time. J is TRBJ1-1 and V is TRBV10-3; D perhaps matches TRBD1 (5 bases). Germline V gene lookup returns CDR1 ENHRY and CDR2 SYGVKD. This CDR3 is built from 14 residues. Trimming cost V 3 bases and J 1 base, with 9 bases left between them. CDR3: CAISEGAANTEAFF. In DNA form, the CDR3 reads TGTGCCATCAGTGAAGGGGCAGCGAACACTGAAGCTTTCTTT.